The T cell receptor beta chain described here comes from a study of T cell responses to AZD1222 COVID-19 vaccine (TCRdb year 2021). In the study overall: TCR sequencing covered fewer than 250 trial participants: 207 given two doses of AZD1222 and approximately 26 given two doses of MenACWY control vaccine. Trial participants were enrolled by age into subgroups of 18-55, 56-69 and 70-plus years, and roughly 160, 29 and 62 TCR-sequenced participants, respectively, were included in these subgroups. Overall study outcomes, separate from this receptor: Participants were mostly white British and included more females than males, and it was suggested by the authors that clonal diversity may have been underestimated. Nearly half of unique spike-specific TCRs reportedly recognized epitopes outside regions mutated in the B.1.351 and B.1.1.7 variants. After two AZD1222 doses, both the breadth and the depth of spike-specific TCRs were significantly higher than at day 0 and than in MenACWY recipients. Only five to seven AZD1222 recipients were SARS-CoV-2 seropositive at baseline, limiting conclusions about previously exposed vaccinees. In the small 56-69-year group, the increase in depth fell short of significance, most likely because of low power. No day 14 peak-response samples were available, so repertoires were characterized only after the peak T cell response. CD4 TCRs associated with the vaccine covered the entire spike protein, and the dominant responses were in regions 160-218 and 743-854.

This specimen's time point label, per the study, means: sample from adult after SARS-CoV-2 infection, after symptom onset. Two convalescent COVID-19 patients, sampled after symptom onset from adults with prior SARS-CoV-2 infection, were also TCR-sequenced for comparison. The germline ends are 13 bases apart after V is trimmed by 6 bases and J by 7 bases. From its cysteine to its phenylalanine, the CDR3 spans 14 amino acids. Left in the record is the CDR3 DNA by itself, 42 bases read in frame from the first base. According to the germline V gene (reference sequence), CDR1 reads WNHNN and CDR2 reads SYGVQD. With respect to this clone: The antigen it binds to is not known. The record has no base qualities; no much larger clone is one base away.

The CDR3 regions of human TCRbeta chains were analyzed by immunosequencing. Processing in the source paper ran as follows. Repertoire TCRs were checked for matches against a reference library of SARS-CoV-2-specific TCRs that had been generated using the MIRA antigen-specificity platform. Breadth was defined as the fraction of unique TCRs that were SARS-CoV-2-associated. Depth was defined as the fraction of total T cells that were SARS-CoV-2-associated. Each spike-specific TCR was assigned to its reactive spike region and to a CD4 or CD8 class using the MIRA data. Log10-transformed breadth and depth values were compared by one-way ANOVA with Sidak's multiple comparisons tests. As stored in TCRdb, this immuneACCESS dataset retains in-frame rearrangements with V and J assigned. A fraction of the clones does not appear; measured against another copy, unresolved V genes explain less than half of the discrepancy, and the remainder lacks a known reason. V and J calls and clone size are copied from that table; D and trimming were computed from the DNA. Recorded for this sample are 130,000 to 150,000 clones; approximately 93% of them occurred a single time. More than 10% of the sample comes from the top ten.

The V gene is TRBV10-1 and the J gene is TRBJ1-6; D gene: possibly TRBD1, on 6 matching bases. This clonotype was sampled from an adult who had recovered from COVID-19. Specimen: peripheral blood, collected after recovery from COVID-19. CDR3 loop: CASSPGTNNSPLHF. The bases are TGCGCCAGCAGCCCCGGGACAAACAATTCACCCCTCCACTTT.